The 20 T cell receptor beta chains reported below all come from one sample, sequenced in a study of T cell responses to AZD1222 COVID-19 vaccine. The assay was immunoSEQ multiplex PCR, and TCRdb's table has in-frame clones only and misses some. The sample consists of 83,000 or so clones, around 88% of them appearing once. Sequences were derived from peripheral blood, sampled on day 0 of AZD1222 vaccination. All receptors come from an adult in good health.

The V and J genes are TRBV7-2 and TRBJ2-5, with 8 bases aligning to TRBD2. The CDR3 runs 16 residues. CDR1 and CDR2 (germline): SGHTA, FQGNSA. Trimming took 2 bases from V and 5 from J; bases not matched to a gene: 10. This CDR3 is CASSLLESGGFETQYF. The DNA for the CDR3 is TGTGCCAGCAGCTTACTTGAATCGGGGGGGTTCGAGACCCAGTACTTC.

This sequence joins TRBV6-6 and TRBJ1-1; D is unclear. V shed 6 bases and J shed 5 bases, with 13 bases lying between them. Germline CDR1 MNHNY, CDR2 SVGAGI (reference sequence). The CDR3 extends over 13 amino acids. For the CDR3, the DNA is TGTGCCAGCAGGCTAGGGTTGTGGACTGAAGCTTTCTTT. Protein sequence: CASRLGLWTEAFF.

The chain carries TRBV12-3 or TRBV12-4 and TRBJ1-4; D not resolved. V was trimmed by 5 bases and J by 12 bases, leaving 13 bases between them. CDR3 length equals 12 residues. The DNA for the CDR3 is TGTGCCAGCAGTATGACCCCCCGAGAACTGTTTTTT. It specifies CASSMTPRELFF.

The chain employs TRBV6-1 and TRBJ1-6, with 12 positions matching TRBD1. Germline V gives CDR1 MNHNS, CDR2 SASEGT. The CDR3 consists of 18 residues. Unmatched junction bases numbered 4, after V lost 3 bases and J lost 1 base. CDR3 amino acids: CASSDGTGGASYNSPLHF. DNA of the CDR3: TGTGCCAGCAGTGATGGGACAGGGGGCGCGTCCTATAATTCACCCCTCCACTTT.

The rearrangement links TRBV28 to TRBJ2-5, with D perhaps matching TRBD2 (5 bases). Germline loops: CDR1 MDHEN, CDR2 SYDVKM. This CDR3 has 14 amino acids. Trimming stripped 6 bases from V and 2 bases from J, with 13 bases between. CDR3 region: CASRITSSQETQYF. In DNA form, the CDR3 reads TGTGCCAGCAGAATCACTAGTTCACAAGAGACCCAGTACTTC. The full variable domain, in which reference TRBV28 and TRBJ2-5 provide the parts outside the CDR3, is DVKVTQSSRYLVKRTGEKVFLECVQDMDHENMFWYRQDPGLGLRLIYFSYDVKMKEKGDIPEGYSVSREKKERFSLILESASTNQTSMYLCASRITSSQETQYFGPGTRLLVL.

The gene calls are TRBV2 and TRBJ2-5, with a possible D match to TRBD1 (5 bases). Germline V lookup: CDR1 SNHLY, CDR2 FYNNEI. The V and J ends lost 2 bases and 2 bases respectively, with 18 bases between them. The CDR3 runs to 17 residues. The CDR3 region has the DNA TGTGCCAGCAGTGAACTCAGGGTGCGTTTCGGGCAAGAGACCCAGTACTTC. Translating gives CASSELRVRFGQETQYF.

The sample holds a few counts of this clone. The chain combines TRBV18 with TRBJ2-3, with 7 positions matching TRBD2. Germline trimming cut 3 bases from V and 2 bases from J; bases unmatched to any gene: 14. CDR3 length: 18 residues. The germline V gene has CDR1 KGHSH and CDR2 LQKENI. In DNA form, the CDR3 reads TGTGCCAGCTCACCGAGGTCAGCGGGGCGGGGAAACACAGATACGCAGTATTTT. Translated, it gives CASSPRSAGRGNTDTQYF.

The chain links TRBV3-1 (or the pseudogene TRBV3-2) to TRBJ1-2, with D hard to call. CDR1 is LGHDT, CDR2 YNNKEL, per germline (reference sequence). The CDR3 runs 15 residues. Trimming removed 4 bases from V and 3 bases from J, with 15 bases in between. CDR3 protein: CASSPSWEYHYGYTF. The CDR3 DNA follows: TGTGCCAGCAGCCCCTCGTGGGAGTATCACTATGGCTACACCTTC.

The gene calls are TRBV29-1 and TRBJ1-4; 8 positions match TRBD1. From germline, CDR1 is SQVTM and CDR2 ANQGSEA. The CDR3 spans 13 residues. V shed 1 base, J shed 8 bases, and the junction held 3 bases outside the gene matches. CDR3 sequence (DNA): TGCAGCGTTGAAGGGACAGGGAGAGAAAAACTGTTTTTT. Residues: CSVEGTGREKLFF.

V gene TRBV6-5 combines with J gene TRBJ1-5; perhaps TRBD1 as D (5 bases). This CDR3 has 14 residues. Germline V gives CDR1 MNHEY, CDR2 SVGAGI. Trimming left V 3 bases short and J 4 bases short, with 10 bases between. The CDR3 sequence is CASSYYQGNQPQHF. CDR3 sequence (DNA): TGTGCCAGCAGTTATTACCAGGGAAATCAGCCCCAGCATTTT.

CDR3 in DNA: TGTGCCAGCAGCCAGGGACTAGCGGGCGGCACAGATACGCAGTATTTT. It codes for CASSQGLAGGTDTQYF. The chain carries TRBV7-9 and TRBJ2-3; 12 bases agree with TRBD2. Unmatched junction bases numbered 4, after V lost 5 bases and J lost 1 base. Germline assignment: CDR1 SEHNR and CDR2 FQNEAQ (reference sequence). The CDR3 length is 16 residues.

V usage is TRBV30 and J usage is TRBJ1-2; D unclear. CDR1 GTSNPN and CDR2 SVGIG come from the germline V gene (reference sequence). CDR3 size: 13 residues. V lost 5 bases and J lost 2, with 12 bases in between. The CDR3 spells CAWSPTVNYGYTF. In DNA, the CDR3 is TGTGCCTGGTCTCCGACGGTCAACTATGGCTACACCTTC.

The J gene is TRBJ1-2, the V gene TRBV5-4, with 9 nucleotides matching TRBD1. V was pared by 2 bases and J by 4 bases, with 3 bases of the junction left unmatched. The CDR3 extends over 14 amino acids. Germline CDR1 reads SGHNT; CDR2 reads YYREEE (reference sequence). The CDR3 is CASSFPGQGYGYTF. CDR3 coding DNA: TGTGCCAGCAGCTTCCCGGGACAGGGCTATGGCTACACCTTC. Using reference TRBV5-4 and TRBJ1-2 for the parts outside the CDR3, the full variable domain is ETGVTQSPTHLIKTRGQQVTLRCSSQSGHNTVSWYQQALGQGPQFIFQYYREEENGRGNFPPRFSGLQFPNYSSELNVNALELDDSALYLCASSFPGQGYGYTFGSGTRLTVV.

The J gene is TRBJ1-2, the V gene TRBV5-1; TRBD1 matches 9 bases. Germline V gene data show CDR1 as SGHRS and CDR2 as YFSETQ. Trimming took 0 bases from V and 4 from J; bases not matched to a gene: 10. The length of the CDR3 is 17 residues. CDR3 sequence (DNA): TGCGCCAGCAGCTTGGCGACAGGGGGTCAGGGAGGCTATGGCTACACCTTC. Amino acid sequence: CASSLATGGQGGYGYTF.

The CDR3, as DNA: TGCAGCGTTGAGGGTCCTAGCGGGGGTTTGGGGGAGACCCAGTACTTC. Its translation is CSVEGPSGGLGETQYF. This chain uses TRBV29-1 with TRBJ2-5; 10 bases align to TRBD2. The junction had 12 bases not matched to a gene; V was cut back by 3 bases and J by 5 bases. CDR1 SQVTM and CDR2 ANQGSEA come from the germline V gene. CDR3 size: 16 residues.

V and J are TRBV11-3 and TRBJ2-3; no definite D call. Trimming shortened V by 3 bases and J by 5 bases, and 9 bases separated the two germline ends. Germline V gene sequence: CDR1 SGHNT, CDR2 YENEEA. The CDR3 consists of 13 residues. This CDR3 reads CASSLGRLDTQYF. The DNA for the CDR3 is TGTGCCAGCAGCTTGGGCCGCCTAGATACGCAGTATTTT.

CDR3 loop: CASSLGGNGNTIYF. Here the CDR3 DNA reads TGCGCCAGCAGCTTGGGGGGGAACGGAAACACCATATATTTT. The chain couples TRBV5-1 to TRBJ1-3, with a tentative D call TRBD1 (5 bases). Trimming removed 0 bases from V and 4 bases from J, with 8 bases in between. The germline CDR1 and CDR2 sequences are SGHRS and YFSETQ. The CDR3 extends over 14 amino acids. The complete variable domain, with remaining parts taken from reference TRBV5-1 and TRBJ1-3, reads KAGVTQTPRYLIKTRGQQVTLSCSPISGHRSVSWYQQTPGQGLQFLFEYFSETQRNKGNFPGRFSGRQFSNSRSEMNVSTLELGDSALYLCASSLGGNGNTIYFGEGSWLTVV.

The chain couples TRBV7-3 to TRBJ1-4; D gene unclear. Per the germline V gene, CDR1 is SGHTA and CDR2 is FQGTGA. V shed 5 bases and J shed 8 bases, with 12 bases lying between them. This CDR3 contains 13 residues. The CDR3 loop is CASSPGLGEKLFF. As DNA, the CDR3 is TGTGCCAGCAGCCCAGGCTTAGGGGAAAAACTGTTTTTT. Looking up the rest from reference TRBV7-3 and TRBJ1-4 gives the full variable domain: GAGVSQTPSNKVTEKGKYVELRCDPISGHTALYWYRQSLGQGPEFLIYFQGTGAADDSGLPNDRFFAVRPEGSVSTLKIQRTERGDSAVYLCASSPGLGEKLFFGSGTQLSVL.

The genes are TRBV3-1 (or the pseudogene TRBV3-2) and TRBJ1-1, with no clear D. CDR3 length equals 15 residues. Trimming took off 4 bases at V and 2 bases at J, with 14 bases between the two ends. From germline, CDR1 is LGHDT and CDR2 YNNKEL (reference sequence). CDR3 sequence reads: CASSPDHFYNTEAFF. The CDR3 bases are TGTGCCAGCAGCCCCGACCATTTTTATAACACTGAAGCTTTCTTT.

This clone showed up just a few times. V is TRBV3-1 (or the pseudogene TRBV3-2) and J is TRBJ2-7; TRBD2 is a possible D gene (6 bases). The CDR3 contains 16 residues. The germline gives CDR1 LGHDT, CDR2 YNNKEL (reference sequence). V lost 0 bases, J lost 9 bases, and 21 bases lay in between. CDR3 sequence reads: CASSQDLRLDPHVQYF. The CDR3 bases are TGTGCCAGCAGCCAAGATCTACGACTAGATCCCCATGTGCAGTACTTC.